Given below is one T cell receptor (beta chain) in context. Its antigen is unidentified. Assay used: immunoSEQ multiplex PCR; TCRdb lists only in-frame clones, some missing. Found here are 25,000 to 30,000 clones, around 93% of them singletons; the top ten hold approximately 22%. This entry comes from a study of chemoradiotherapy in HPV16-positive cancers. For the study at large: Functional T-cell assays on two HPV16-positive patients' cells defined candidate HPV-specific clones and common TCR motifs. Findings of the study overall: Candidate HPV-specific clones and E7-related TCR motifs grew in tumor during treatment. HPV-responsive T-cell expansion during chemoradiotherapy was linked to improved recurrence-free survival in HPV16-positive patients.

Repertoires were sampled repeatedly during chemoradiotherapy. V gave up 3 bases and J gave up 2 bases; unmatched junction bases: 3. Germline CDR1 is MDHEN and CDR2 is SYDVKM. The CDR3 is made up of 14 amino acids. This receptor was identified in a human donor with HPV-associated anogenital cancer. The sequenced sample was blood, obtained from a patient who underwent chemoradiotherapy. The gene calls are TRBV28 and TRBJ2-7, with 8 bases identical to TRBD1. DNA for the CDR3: TGTGCCAGCAGTTTCAGGGGGCCGACCTACGAGCAGTACTTC. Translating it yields CASSFRGPTYEQYF.